This is a list of T cell receptor beta chains from one sample in a study of cytomegalovirus exposure and HLA in healthy donors. This table comes from immunoSEQ multiplex PCR, and its TCRdb copy is limited to in-frame clones, with some not included. The table includes approximately 150,000 clones, approximately 84% detected once. The sample was PBMCs. The receptors come from a woman aged 40 to 50 in good health and CMV-seronegative. The CDR3 runs from the conserved cysteine through the conserved F or W. D genes are given only for firm matches. Size is omitted from some rows. Given values are once, few, many or a class for expanded clones.

>TRBV6-5|.|.|TRBJ2-4
CASRDSRQAKNIQYF
TGTGCCAGCAGAGACAGCAGACAAGCCAAAAACATTCAGTACTTC
>TRBV6-5|.|.|TRBJ2-3
CASRLSGSTDTQYF
TGTGCCAGCCGCCTCAGCGGGAGCACAGATACGCAGTATTTT
>TRBV7-2|.|TRBD2|TRBJ2-7
CASGGRALIYEQYF
TGTGCCAGCGGCGGGAGGGCCCTAATCTACGAGCAGTACTTC
>TRBV9|.|.|TRBJ2-7
CASSSPEEGYDRYEQYF
TGTGCCAGCAGCTCTCCAGAGGAGGGGTATGATCGGTACGAGCAGTACTTC
>TRBV7-9|.|TRBD1|TRBJ2-6
CASSLRGQHSSSGANVLTF
TGTGCCAGCAGCTTAAGGGGACAGCACAGTTCCTCTGGGGCCAACGTCCTGACTTTC
>TRBV6-5|.|.|TRBJ1-1
CASSPQDTEAFF
TGTGCCAGCAGTCCGCAGGATACTGAAGCTTTCTTT
>TRBV19|.|.|TRBJ1-1
CASSIYQGRIAEAFF
TGTGCCAGTAGTATTTATCAGGGCCGAATCGCTGAAGCTTTCTTT
>TRBV6-5|.|.|TRBJ2-1
CASSYTQGNEQFF
TGTGCCAGCAGTTACACACAGGGCAATGAGCAGTTCTTC
>TRBV9|few|.|TRBJ2-7
CASSVEDSPYEQYF
TGTGCCAGCAGCGTAGAGGACAGTCCCTACGAGCAGTACTTC
>TRBV18|few|.|TRBJ2-6
CASSPLYGPGSGANVLTF
TGTGCCAGCTCACCCCTTTATGGTCCAGGCTCTGGGGCCAACGTCCTGACTTTC
>TRBV27|.|.|TRBJ2-5
CASRKEIQETQYF
TGTGCCAGCAGGAAAGAGATTCAAGAGACCCAGTACTTC
>TRBV7-2|.|.|TRBJ2-5
CASSLGPLAGETQYF
TGTGCCAGCAGCTTAGGGCCTCTAGCCGGTGAGACCCAGTACTTC
>TRBV28|.|TRBD1|TRBJ1-3
CASRRQGAGNTIYF
TGTGCCAGCAGGCGCCAGGGGGCTGGAAACACCATATATTTT
>TRBV9|.|.|TRBJ2-7
CASSVGTRDEQYF
TGTGCCAGCAGCGTAGGGACCAGGGACGAGCAGTACTTC
>TRBV7-3|.|.|TRBJ2-1
CASSFGRNEQFF
TGTGCCAGCAGCTTTGGGCGCAATGAGCAGTTCTTC
>TRBV19|once|.|TRBJ1-1
CASSRQQGHTEAFF
TGTGCCAGTAGTCGACAACAGGGTCACACTGAAGCTTTCTTT
>TRBV27|.|.|TRBJ2-3
CASSLSRVADTQYF
TGTGCCAGCAGTTTATCGCGAGTGGCAGATACGCAGTATTTT
>TRBV11-2|few|TRBD2|TRBJ2-7
CASSRTSDYEQYF
TGTGCCAGCAGCCGGACTAGCGATTACGAGCAGTACTTC
>TRBV28|.|.|TRBJ2-7
CASSLSGYSYEQYF
TGTGCCAGCAGTCTCTCGGGATACTCCTACGAGCAGTACTTC
>TRBV7-9|.|TRBD1|TRBJ1-4
CASSLATGVNEKLFF
TGTGCCAGCAGCTTAGCGACAGGGGTTAATGAAAAACTGTTTTTT
>TRBV19|.|.|TRBJ2-6
CASSTGGWVSGANVLTF
TGTGCCAGTAGTACTGGGGGGTGGGTTTCTGGGGCCAACGTCCTGACTTTC
>TRBV4-2|once|.|TRBJ2-1
CASSPREASGNEQFF
TGTGCCAGCAGCCCAAGAGAAGCAAGCGGCAATGAGCAGTTCTTC
>TRBV6-5|.|TRBD2|TRBJ2-2
CASSYSAGVPGELFF
TGTGCCAGCAGTTACTCTGCGGGAGTCCCGGGGGAGCTGTTTTTT
>TRBV10-3|few|TRBD2|TRBJ2-7
CAISDLAGGSYEQYF
TGTGCCATCAGTGACTTAGCGGGAGGAAGCTACGAGCAGTACTTC
>TRBV10-2|once|.|TRBJ2-7
CASSDRTRGLEQYF
TGCGCCAGCAGTGACCGGACTAGGGGGTTGGAGCAGTACTTC
>TRBV7-9|.|TRBD1|TRBJ1-1
CASSLWDSREAFF
TGTGCCAGCAGCTTGTGGGACAGCCGTGAAGCTTTCTTT
>TRBV12-1|.|.|TRBJ1-5
CASSSDGTPTTYSNQPQHF
TGTGCCAGCAGCTCCGACGGGACACCAACGACCTATAGCAATCAGCCCCAGCATTTT
>TRBV6-1|once|.|TRBJ2-1
CASSEQDSGYNEQFF
TGTGCCAGCAGTGAACAGGATTCGGGATACAATGAGCAGTTCTTC
>TRBV7-2|.|.|TRBJ1-1
CASSFPGTGGPEAFF
TGTGCCAGCAGCTTTCCGGGCACCGGGGGGCCTGAAGCTTTCTTT
>TRBV2|.|.|TRBJ1-3
CASTPGRSSGNTIYF
TGTGCCAGCACGCCAGGTCGTAGCTCTGGAAACACCATATATTTT
>TRBV7-6|.|TRBD1|TRBJ2-1
CASSFGQGFVNEQFF
TGTGCCAGCAGCTTTGGACAGGGGTTTGTGAATGAGCAGTTCTTC